These T cell receptor beta chains were read from a single sample in a study of blood T cells in healthy people across ages. MiXCR, applied by TCRdb to the 5' RACE reads, yields one record per CDR3 protein. The sample holds about 600,000 distinct CDR3 sequences, less than 60% seen once. Sequenced material: blood. These receptors were obtained from a man older than 75 in good health. Each CDR3 is given with its conserved first and last residue. The D gene is left open where the match is weak. Some rows mark clone size as missing; the rest say once, few, many or name a class of expanded clone.

V gene	J gene	D gene	clone size	CDR3 DNA	CDR3 protein
TRBV20-1	TRBJ2-7	TRBD2	NA	TGCAGTGCTAGTGCGGGGGAGCTCTACGAGCAGTACTTC	CSASAGELYEQYF
TRBV7-2	TRBJ1-1	TRBD1	NA	TGTGCCAGCAGCCTTAAGACAGGGAGCACTGAAGCTTTCTTT	CASSLKTGSTEAFF
TRBV6-6	TRBJ1-2	NA	NA	TGTGCCAGCAGAAGCAGCACTCTATTCTATGGCTACACCTTC	CASRSSTLFYGYTF
TRBV4-3	TRBJ2-3	NA	NA	TGCGCCAGCAGCCAAGATCCGAGAGTTGGTACGCAGTATTTT	CASSQDPRVGTQYF
TRBV6-5	TRBJ1-4	NA	NA	TGTGCCAGCAGTTACGGGGACGGGAGCAATGAAAAACTGTTTTTT	CASSYGDGSNEKLFF
TRBV11-1	TRBJ2-7	TRBD1	NA	TGTGCCAGCAGCTTATACGGACAGGACAATCCCGTGTGGCAGTACTTC	CASSLYGQDNPVWQYF
TRBV7-2	TRBJ2-7	NA	NA	TGTGCCAGCAGCTTAGCGCATAGGCAGTACTTC	CASSLAHRQYF
TRBV7-2	TRBJ2-1	TRBD1	NA	TGTGCCAGCAGCTTAACCCCTGCGGGACAGGGATCCTACAATGAGCAGTTCTTC	CASSLTPAGQGSYNEQFF
TRBV4-3	TRBJ2-3	NA	few	TGCGCCAGCAGCCAAGATCGGGGCGGGGTAGAGACAGATACGCAGTATTTT	CASSQDRGGVETDTQYF
TRBV20-1	TRBJ2-7	NA	NA	TGCAGTGCTAGAGTAAGGGGTACCTCCTACGAGCAGTACTTC	CSARVRGTSYEQYF
TRBV6-5	TRBJ2-7	NA	NA	TGTGCCAGCAGTTACCCGCTTCGGGCCTACGAGCAGTACTTC	CASSYPLRAYEQYF
TRBV29-1	TRBJ2-3	NA	NA	TGCAGCGTTTCCGAACTATGGCAGGGTGACACAGATACGCAGTATTTT	CSVSELWQGDTDTQYF
TRBV6-5	TRBJ2-7	NA	many	TGTGCCAGCAGTCCTCTAGACCCTGGCTCCTACGAGCAGTACTTC	CASSPLDPGSYEQYF
TRBV12-3/TRBV12-4	TRBJ2-1	NA	few	TGTGCCAGCAGTTTCCGTCGGACAGTGGACAATGAGCAGTTCTTC	CASSFRRTVDNEQFF
TRBV20-1	TRBJ2-3	NA	NA	TGCAGTGCTAGATCCGGGACCGCGGTAGATACGCAGTATTTT	CSARSGTAVDTQYF
TRBV7-2	TRBJ2-1	TRBD2	NA	TGTGCCAGCAGCCGCGAGGGACGGGGGGTCTACAATGAGCAGTTCTTC	CASSREGRGVYNEQFF
TRBV7-2	TRBJ1-4	NA	NA	TGTGCCAGCAGGTTGACAGCCTCGAATGAAAAACTGTTTTTT	CASRLTASNEKLFF
TRBV29-1	TRBJ2-3	NA	NA	TGCAGCGCCCCACGGCCCTTACAAGATACGCAGTATTTT	CSAPRPLQDTQYF
TRBV7-2	TRBJ2-7	NA	NA	TGTGCTAGCAGCGCAAGGGTCTCGGGCTACTACGAGCAGTACTTC	CASSARVSGYYEQYF
TRBV6-5	TRBJ2-6	NA	NA	TGTGCCAGCATTTCCCCAGGGGCCAACGTCCTGACTTTC	CASISPGANVLTF
TRBV12-3/TRBV12-4	TRBJ2-1	NA	NA	TGTGCCAGCAGAGTCCGGGACCTCAATGAGCAGTTCTTC	CASRVRDLNEQFF
TRBV29-1	TRBJ2-7	NA	few	TGCAGCGTTGAATTCTTCGGAAAGGGCTACGAGCAGTACTTC	CSVEFFGKGYEQYF
TRBV6-6	TRBJ2-1	NA	many	TGTGCCAGCAGTTACTCGGGGGCCATGCGCAATGAGCAGTTCTTC	CASSYSGAMRNEQFF
TRBV13	TRBJ1-1	NA	few	TGTGCCAGCAGCTTAAGAGGACAAGCTTTCTTT	CASSLRGQAFF
TRBV5-5	TRBJ2-7	NA	few	TGTGCCAGCAGCTTTGGCAGGGAGAACGAGCAGTACTTC	CASSFGRENEQYF
TRBV7-9	TRBJ2-1	TRBD2	many	TGTGCCAGCAGCTTAGCGGGAGGGATAGGCTCCTACAATGAGCAGTTCTTC	CASSLAGGIGSYNEQFF
TRBV5-1	TRBJ1-1	TRBD1	NA	TGCGCCAGCAGCTGGCGGGCAGGGGGAACTGAAGCTTTCTTT	CASSWRAGGTEAFF
TRBV20-1	TRBJ2-5	TRBD1	NA	TGCAGTGCTGTAACAGGGGGCGGCCAAGAGACCCAGTACTTC	CSAVTGGGQETQYF
TRBV20-1	TRBJ2-3	NA	few	TGCAGTGCTAGAGGCCCAGCAACAGATACGCAGTATTTT	CSARGPATDTQYF
TRBV6-5	TRBJ2-7	NA	many	TGTGCCACCACCATGCAGGGTAACTCCTACGAGCAGTACTTC	CATTMQGNSYEQYF
TRBV5-8	TRBJ2-1	NA	once	TGTGCCAGCAGCTTGTCCGTAATGGGGGCGAGGGGCAATGAGCAGTTCTTC	CASSLSVMGARGNEQFF
TRBV4-2	TRBJ2-7	NA	NA	TGTGCCAGCAGCCAAGGTAGATCTAACGAGCAGTACTTC	CASSQGRSNEQYF
TRBV2	TRBJ1-2	NA	NA	TGTGCCAGCAGTGAAGGCGGGATTTTGAGCTATGGCTACACCTTC	CASSEGGILSYGYTF
TRBV6-6	TRBJ2-1	TRBD1	many	TGTGCCAGCACCACCTCCTTAACTGGGACAGTCAATGAGCAGTTCTTC	CASTTSLTGTVNEQFF
TRBV10-3	TRBJ1-2	NA	few	TGTGCCACCATGGGGGGGACGCCAGGGGAAACTAACTATGGCTACACCTTC	CATMGGTPGETNYGYTF
TRBV20-1	TRBJ2-1	NA	NA	TGCAGTGCTAGTCGAGTATACAATGAGCAGTTCTTC	CSASRVYNEQFF
TRBV29-1	TRBJ2-1	NA	few	TGCAGCGTACAGGGTAATGAGCAGTTCTTC	CSVQGNEQFF
TRBV12-3/TRBV12-4	TRBJ2-3	TRBD2	NA	TGTGCCAGCAGTTTCATCTTGGGGGGGGATACGCAGTATTTT	CASSFILGGDTQYF
TRBV7-2	TRBJ2-3	TRBD2	NA	TGTGCCAGCAGCTTAGGACTAGCGGGCCCTCAGGATACGCAGTATTTT	CASSLGLAGPQDTQYF
TRBV29-1	TRBJ2-6	NA	NA	TGCAGCGTCCAGGGCTCTGGGGCCAACGTCCTGACTTTC	CSVQGSGANVLTF
TRBV20-1	TRBJ2-1	NA	NA	TGCAGTGCTAGAGATGCTCGGGACACAGGGAAACAGTTCTTC	CSARDARDTGKQFF
TRBV7-9	TRBJ1-5	TRBD1	NA	TGTGCCAGCAGCTTAGGCGTTGGGACAGGGATCAATCAGCCCCAGCATTTT	CASSLGVGTGINQPQHF
TRBV10-3	TRBJ1-3	NA	once	TGTGCCATCAGTGACGGTTCGAAAAGGGTCCGCTCTGGAAACACCATATATTTT	CAISDGSKRVRSGNTIYF
TRBV10-3	TRBJ2-7	TRBD2	NA	TGTGCCATCAGTGAAGGGGAGGGGTACGAGCAGTACTTC	CAISEGEGYEQYF
TRBV20-1	TRBJ1-1	TRBD1	NA	TGCAGTGCTTTTTCGACAGGGAGTCGCACTGAAGCTTTCTTT	CSAFSTGSRTEAFF
TRBV29-1	TRBJ1-1	TRBD1	NA	TGCAGCGTTGAGGGACAGAGCATTGGAGCTTTCTTT	CSVEGQSIGAFF
TRBV6-6	TRBJ1-1	NA	many	TGTGCCAGCACCGCTGGCGGTGGGGGGAACACTGAAGCTTTCTTT	CASTAGGGGNTEAFF
TRBV6-6	TRBJ2-7	NA	NA	TGTGCCAGCAGTCGAGATCGACCCGGGAATCGAGCCTACGAGCAGTACTTC	CASSRDRPGNRAYEQYF
TRBV29-1	TRBJ1-1	NA	NA	TGCACCTATGGGCAGGCTCGGGGCACTGAAGCTTTCTTT	CTYGQARGTEAFF